Below are 17 T cell receptor beta chains sequenced from a single sample in a study of a mutant IDH1 vaccine in newly diagnosed glioma (dated by TCRdb to the early 2020s). Receptor amplification or capture employed the immunoSEQ multiplex PCR assay. Held by TCRdb, this immuneACCESS table contains in-frame sequences only and omits some clones. Under half of the omission traces to an unresolved V gene where checked; the cause of the rest is unknown. The sample table holds 50,000 to 75,000 clones, of which 75% to 90% were seen once. Together, the top ten hold roughly 5.7% of the sample. No cognate antigen is known for these TCRs. The time point label, read with the paper, signifies: week 11, during vaccination. Every vaccine dose consisted of 300 ug of a 20-mer mutant IDH1 peptide in Montanide, administered subcutaneously together with topical imiquimod. The input for sequencing was PBMCs, taken from a glioma patient whose treatment included an IDH1 peptide vaccine. The receptors come from a man aged 45-65 years with glioma.

The chain combines TRBV28 with TRBJ1-1; D is unclear. This CDR3 has 12 amino acids. V was shortened by 4 bases and J by 5 bases, with 8 bases between the two germline ends. Looked up from germline, CDR1 is MDHEN and CDR2 is SYDVKM. As DNA, the CDR3 is TGTGCCAGCAGTTCTTGGCGAACTGAAGCTTTCTTT. Protein product: CASSSWRTEAFF.

This chain uses TRBV7-9 with TRBJ1-2, with D possibly TRBD1 on 5 matching bases. Trimming shortened V by 4 bases and J by 4 bases, and 22 bases separated the two germline ends. CDR3 length: 17 amino acids. CDR1 SEHNR and CDR2 FQNEAQ come from the germline V gene (reference sequence). The CDR3 nucleotides are TGTGCCAGCAGCTCTTGGCCCCCCGGGACGCTGGTCTATGGCTACACCTTC. Translation gives CASSSWPPGTLVYGYTF.

The chain joins TRBV19 to TRBJ2-2; D tentatively reads TRBD1 or TRBD2 (5 bases each). The CDR3 loop spans 15 amino acids. Germline lookup yields CDR1 LNHDA and CDR2 SQIVND (reference sequence). V was cut by 1 base and J by 4 bases, with 10 bases left in between. As DNA, the CDR3 is TGTGCCAGTAGTATAGGAACTAGGGGCACCGGGGAGCTGTTTTTT. This translates into CASSIGTRGTGELFF. The full variable domain, rest sourced from reference TRBV19 and TRBJ2-2, is DGGITQSPKYLFRKEGQNVTLSCEQNLNHDAMYWYRQDPGQGLRLIYYSQIVNDFQKGDIAEGYSVSREKKESFPLTVTSAQKNPTAFYLCASSIGTRGTGELFFGEGSRLTVL.

CDR3 residues: CASSTDSSYEQYF. The CDR3 DNA is TGCGCCAGCAGCACGGACAGTTCCTACGAGCAGTACTTC. The chain couples TRBV5-1 to TRBJ2-7, with D possibly being TRBD1 (6 bases). The CDR3 is 13 amino acids. V was trimmed by 4 bases and J by 1 base, leaving 9 bases between them. The germline V gene has CDR1 SGHRS and CDR2 YFSETQ.

CDR3 region: CASSPGQGADTQYF. CDR3 bases: TGTGCCAGCAGTCCCGGACAGGGGGCAGATACGCAGTATTTT. The chain joins TRBV6-4 to TRBJ2-3; the match to TRBD1 covers 10 bases. The CDR3 consists of 14 residues. V gave up 5 bases and J gave up 4 bases; unmatched junction bases: 3. Per the germline V gene, CDR1 is MRHNA and CDR2 is SNTAGT.

The CDR3 loop reads CASSATYPSGGSSYEQYF. The CDR3, as DNA: TGTGCCAGCAGCGCAACTTACCCCTCAGGGGGGAGCTCCTACGAGCAGTACTTC. The V and J genes are TRBV7-9 and TRBJ2-7, with D possibly being TRBD1 (7 bases). Trimming pared 5 bases from V and 0 bases from J, leaving 23 bases between. Looked up from germline, CDR1 is SEHNR and CDR2 is FQNEAQ (reference sequence). There are 18 residues in the CDR3.

Here the CDR3 reads CASSSGSRTGLEQYF. The CDR3 region has the DNA TGTGCCAGCAGCTCCGGGAGTCGAACGGGATTGGAGCAGTACTTC. The V gene is TRBV5-6, the J gene TRBJ2-7; a possible D gene is TRBD2 (6 bases). Looked up from germline, CDR1 is SGHDT and CDR2 is YYEEEE. This CDR3 region has 15 residues. The germline V and J ends were trimmed by 3 bases and 7 bases, with 20 bases remaining between them.

The chain employs TRBV6-5 and TRBJ2-1, with D perhaps TRBD1 (6 bases). CDR1 is MNHEY, CDR2 SVGAGI, per germline. With 5 bases removed from V and 9 bases from J, the gap between germline ends came to 17 bases. The CDR3 spans 14 residues. This CDR3 reads CASSGPGQGFEQFF. CDR3 DNA: TGTGCCAGCAGTGGTCCGGGTCAGGGGTTTGAGCAGTTCTTC.

The chain combines TRBV7-9 with TRBJ2-1, with 9 bases aligning to TRBD2. Trimming took 5 bases from V and 8 from J; bases not matched to a gene: 10. This CDR3 is 15 amino acids long. Per germline, CDR1 SEHNR and CDR2 FQNEAQ (reference sequence). The CDR3 region has the DNA TGTGCCAGCAGCCCTCCGGGACTAGCTCTTTATGAGCAGTTCTTC. Translated, it gives CASSPPGLALYEQFF.

This clone was observed a few times. The gene calls are TRBV4-1 and TRBJ1-5; D not resolved. Trimming left V 4 bases short and J 0 bases short, with 4 bases between. Germline V lookup: CDR1 MGHRA, CDR2 YSYEKL. The CDR3 length is 13 residues. CDR3 protein: CASSPNSNQPQHF. The CDR3 coding sequence is TGCGCCAGCAGCCCGAATAGCAATCAGCCCCAGCATTTT.

This clone was seen just once. V is TRBV10-3 and J is TRBJ2-3, with TRBD2 identical over 9 bases. The germline gives CDR1 ENHRY, CDR2 SYGVKD. The J segment lost 5 bases and the V segment lost 6 bases, leaving 12 bases of the junction unmatched. CDR3 length equals 16 residues. CDR3 sequence (DNA): TGTGCCATCAGCGGGGGGACTAGCATTGGGGGAGATACGCAGTATTTT. Amino acid sequence: CAISGGTSIGGDTQYF.

This clone was counted between two and nine times. V is TRBV4-1 and J is TRBJ2-2; TRBD2 is a possible D gene (5 bases). Germline CDR1 is MGHRA and CDR2 is YSYEKL. Trimming shortened V by 5 bases and J by 2 bases, and 9 bases separated the two germline ends. The CDR3 runs to 14 residues. CDR3 in DNA: TGCGCCAGCAGCTTAGAGGGTAACACCGGGGAGCTGTTTTTT. Its protein product is CASSLEGNTGELFF.

DNA for the CDR3: TGTGCCAGCAGTGAATTACAGGGGGCTGAAAAACTGTTTTTT. Protein sequence: CASSELQGAEKLFF. This chain connects TRBV6-1 to TRBJ1-4, with 9 bases identical to TRBD1. The CDR3 loop spans 14 amino acids. V lost 2 bases and J lost 7; bases outside the gene matches: 2. Germline lookup yields CDR1 MNHNS and CDR2 SASEGT.

The chain links TRBV5-6 to TRBJ2-7; 14 nucleotides match TRBD2. Germline CDR1 reads SGHDT; CDR2 reads YYEEEE. CDR3 length equals 18 residues. J lost 2 bases, V lost 3 bases, and 10 bases had no gene match. The CDR3, as DNA: TGTGCCAGCAGCTGGGGACTAGCGGGGGTGTCCCTAGCCTACGAGCAGTACTTC. Translated, it gives CASSWGLAGVSLAYEQYF. Together with reference TRBV5-6 and TRBJ2-7, the CDR3 gives the full variable domain: DAGVTQSPTHLIKTRGQQVTLRCSPKSGHDTVSWYQQALGQGPQFIFQYYEEEERQRGNFPDRFSGHQFPNYSSELNVNALLLGDSALYLCASSWGLAGVSLAYEQYFGPGTRLTVT.

The V and J genes are TRBV5-1 and TRBJ2-5; no clear D gene. Trimming took off 0 bases at V and 2 bases at J, with 11 bases between the two ends. CDR1 and CDR2 from the germline V gene are SGHRS and YFSETQ. The CDR3 contains 15 residues. The CDR3 sequence: CASSLAGSPQETQYF. The DNA for the CDR3 is TGCGCCAGCAGCTTGGCCGGTAGCCCACAAGAGACCCAGTACTTC.

The chain is built from TRBV29-1 and TRBJ2-7; 8 bases agree with TRBD1. The CDR3 length is 14 residues. Germline CDR1 SQVTM, CDR2 ANQGSEA. V was pared by 1 base and J by 3 bases, with 5 bases of the junction left unmatched. The CDR3: CSVEGRTGNYEQYF. CDR3 nucleotides: TGCAGCGTTGAAGGTCGGACAGGGAACTACGAGCAGTACTTC.

This clone came up a few times. The chain combines TRBV10-3 with TRBJ1-4, with a weak D call TRBD1 (6 bases). The CDR3 runs to 14 residues. Trimming pared 2 bases from V and 10 bases from J, leaving 14 bases between. In germline, CDR1 is ENHRY, CDR2 SYGVKD. DNA of the CDR3: TGTGCCATCAGTGAGGGGGGGGCTGAGGGAAAACTGTTTTTT. Encoded protein: CAISEGGAEGKLFF.